The 17 T cell receptor beta chains below come from one sample, sequenced in a study of T cells after yellow fever vaccination. One entry per CDR3 protein results from TCRdb running MiXCR on the 5' RACE reads. The profile shows approximately 90,000 distinct CDR3 sequences, under 6.5% of them singletons. Sequencing was performed on CD8+ T cells sorted from PBMCs, taken 10 days after the yellow fever booster vaccination. These TCRs come from a man aged 18 to 30 who received the YFV17D yellow fever vaccine.

This sequence joins TRBV29-1 and TRBJ2-5; 7 nucleotides agree with TRBD2. This CDR3 is built from 14 residues. Per the germline V gene, CDR1 is SQVTM and CDR2 is ANQGSEA. V shed 7 bases, J shed 4 bases, and the junction held 12 bases outside the gene matches. As DNA, the CDR3 is TGCAGCGGCACCCTCCGGGGGGAAGGAGAGACCCAGTACTTC. Its translation is CSGTLRGEGETQYF.

This clonotype has a handful of counts. The chain is built from TRBV5-6 and TRBJ1-1; 8 bases align to TRBD1. J gave up 0 bases and V 4 bases, and 5 bases lay outside the gene matches. CDR3 length: 15 residues. Germline CDR1 SGHDT, CDR2 YYEEEE. The CDR3 sequence: CASSQRQGLNTEAFF. The CDR3 DNA follows: TGTGCCAGCAGCCAGAGACAGGGGTTGAACACTGAAGCTTTCTTT.

This clonotype was seen more than once but under ten times. The chain is built from TRBV12-3 or TRBV12-4 and TRBJ1-1; tentatively, D is TRBD1 (5 bases). Deletions cut 4 bases from V and 3 bases from J, with 12 bases between. The CDR3 covers 14 residues. CDR3: CASSWLGEDTEAFF. The CDR3 coding sequence is TGTGCCAGCAGTTGGCTGGGGGAGGACACTGAAGCTTTCTTT.

This clonotype was seen ten or more times. This chain connects TRBV5-1 to TRBJ2-7; 7 nucleotides line up with TRBD1. The CDR3 runs to 12 residues. Trimming removed 1 base from V and 5 bases from J; junction bases left unmatched: 0. The germline V gene has CDR1 SGHRS and CDR2 YFSETQ. This chain's CDR3 is CASSLRGHEQYF. CDR3 coding DNA: TGCGCCAGCAGCTTGAGGGGGCACGAGCAGTACTTC.

The chain couples TRBV28 to TRBJ2-3; no reliable D call. V was trimmed by 9 bases and J by 2 bases, leaving 18 bases between them. Germline V CDR1 and CDR2: MDHEN, SYDVKM. The CDR3 is made up of 15 amino acids. The CDR3 DNA reads as TGTGCCAGTTCTTGGGGTCCAGACATCACAGATACGCAGTATTTT. It translates to CASSWGPDITDTQYF.

This clonotype was seen only a few times. The V call is TRBV15, the J call TRBJ2-7; D is ambiguous. CDR1 and CDR2 from the germline V gene are LNHNV and YYDKDF (reference sequence). Trimming took off 5 bases at V and 2 bases at J, with 10 bases between the two ends. CDR3 length: 13 residues. The DNA for the CDR3 is TGTGCCACCAGCGCCGGGTCCGCCTACGAGCAGTACTTC. This translates into CATSAGSAYEQYF.

This clonotype was observed a handful of times. The chain links TRBV19 to TRBJ2-7; 12 nucleotides line up with TRBD1. Looked up from germline, CDR1 is LNHDA and CDR2 is SQIVND (reference sequence). There are 16 residues in the CDR3. The ends lost 4 bases at V and 3 bases at J; junction bases unmatched: 7. The CDR3 sequence: CASSKGDRGLHYEQYF. Here the CDR3 DNA reads TGTGCCAGTAGTAAGGGGGACAGGGGGCTACACTACGAGCAGTACTTC. The whole variable domain, filled in from reference TRBV19 and TRBJ2-7, reads DGGITQSPKYLFRKEGQNVTLSCEQNLNHDAMYWYRQDPGQGLRLIYYSQIVNDFQKGDIAEGYSVSREKKESFPLTVTSAQKNPTAFYLCASSKGDRGLHYEQYFGPGTRLTVT.

This clonotype showed up just a few times. The rearrangement links TRBV20-1 to TRBJ1-1; no reliable D call. The germline CDR1 and CDR2 sequences are DFQATT and SNEGSKA (reference sequence). The CDR3 sequence is 17 residues long. V lost 1 base and J 2 bases, leaving 20 bases between the germline ends. CDR3 DNA: TGCAGTGCTAGAGTTGGGGAGTGGGGAAGTGACAACACTGAAGCTTTCTTT. Amino acid sequence: CSARVGEWGSDNTEAFF.

V usage is TRBV12-3 or TRBV12-4 and J usage is TRBJ2-3, with D possibly being TRBD1 (6 bases). The V end lost 5 bases, the J end lost 6 bases, and 9 bases lay between the germline ends. The CDR3 is made up of 12 amino acids. The CDR3 bases are TGTGCCAGCAGTATTAGGGGGGATACGCAGTATTTT. Its protein product is CASSIRGDTQYF.

This clonotype was seen a handful of times. The chain has TRBV5-5 and TRBJ2-7; 8 bases line up with TRBD2. CDR1 is SGHKS and CDR2 is YYEKEE in the germline V gene (reference sequence). The CDR3 is 14 amino acids. V shed 4 bases, J shed 5 bases, and the junction held 8 bases outside the gene matches. The DNA of the CDR3 is TGTGCCAGCAGCCTTTGGACTAGCCCCCACGAGCAGTACTTC. Translation gives CASSLWTSPHEQYF.

The chain uses TRBV28 and TRBJ1-6, with 7 nucleotides matching TRBD1. The CDR3 has 15 residues. The germline CDR1 and CDR2 sequences are MDHEN and SYDVKM. Unmatched junction bases numbered 5, after V lost 2 bases and J lost 7 bases. This CDR3 is CASSLEAGGNSPLHF. The CDR3 DNA reads TGTGCCAGCAGTTTAGAGGCAGGGGGAAATTCACCCCTCCACTTT.

For the CDR3, the DNA is TGTGCCAGCAGCGTCCCAAGGGGACACGGTCGAGAGACCCAGTACTTC. Translating gives CASSVPRGHGRETQYF. The rearrangement links TRBV9 to TRBJ2-5; TRBD1 is a possible D gene (6 bases). Looked up from germline, CDR1 is SGDLS and CDR2 is YYNGEE. With 2 bases removed from V and 4 bases from J, the gap between germline ends came to 18 bases. The CDR3 loop spans 16 amino acids.

This clonotype occurred a few times. The chain couples TRBV4-1 to TRBJ2-1; maybe TRBD2 (5 bases). The CDR3 is made up of 15 amino acids. Germline V gene sequence: CDR1 MGHRA, CDR2 YSYEKL. Trimming left V 2 bases short and J 7 bases short, with 15 bases between. The CDR3 nucleotides read TGCGCCAGCAGCCAACGGTCCGGGGTGGGGAATGAGCAGTTCTTC. Protein: CASSQRSGVGNEQFF.

This clonotype showed up just a few times. This rearrangement joins TRBV4-3 to TRBJ1-6; possibly TRBD1 for D (5 bases). CDR1 is LGHNA and CDR2 is YSLEER in the germline V gene. V lost 1 base, J lost 9 bases, and 16 bases lay in between. This CDR3 has 16 amino acids. The CDR3 coding sequence is TGCGCCAGCAGCCAAGGTTTCTGGGGCTTCACTTCACCCCTCCACTTT. Translation: CASSQGFWGFTSPLHF.

V and J are TRBV7-2 and TRBJ2-1; 8 nucleotides match TRBD1. CDR1 is SGHTA and CDR2 is FQGNSA in the germline V gene. The V and J ends lost 1 base and 5 bases, in that order; junction bases with no gene match: 7. The length of the CDR3 is 16 residues. The CDR3 DNA is TGTGCCAGCAGCTTAGAGGAGGGACAGGCCGACAATGAGCAGTTCTTC. Protein product: CASSLEEGQADNEQFF.

This clonotype has a handful of counts. V usage is TRBV3-1 and J usage is TRBJ1-5; no clear D gene. Germline values: CDR1 LGHDT, CDR2 YNNKEL (reference sequence). This CDR3 is 14 amino acids long. V gave up 0 bases and J gave up 9 bases, with 12 bases separating them. CDR3 residues: CASSQDGTGPPQHF. The CDR3 bases are TGTGCCAGCAGCCAAGACGGAACCGGTCCGCCCCAGCATTTT.

This clonotype was observed a few times. The CDR3 loop is CASRPLRGLPDTQYF. The CDR3 DNA is TGTGCCAGCAGGCCGCTGCGGGGGCTGCCGGATACGCAGTATTTT. J is TRBJ2-3 and V is TRBV2, with D possibly TRBD2 on 7 matching bases. This CDR3 spans 15 amino acids. Per the germline V gene, CDR1 is SNHLY and CDR2 is FYNNEI. V lost 6 bases and J lost 6, with 19 bases in between. Variable domain in full (rest from reference TRBV2 and TRBJ2-3): EPEVTQTPSHQVTQMGQEVILRCVPISNHLYFYWYRQILGQKVEFLVSFYNNEISEKSEIFDDQFSVERPDGSNFTLKIRSTKLEDSAMYFCASRPLRGLPDTQYFGPGTRLTVL.